The clone carrying this T cell receptor (beta chain) was seen only a few times. These data are taken from a study of regulatory T cells in long-lasting Graves disease. Time point reported: persistent/refractory GD, antithyroid drugs over 5 years with positive TRAb. From RNA extracted from PBMCs, the TCR library was made. Through Arm-PCR of CDR3 regions and iRepertoire HTBI primers, TCR beta libraries were built. TCRdb processed the multiplex PCR reads anew with MiXCR; each CDR3 protein has one entry. Seen here are about 290,000 distinct CDR3 sequences, around 20% observed once, and the top ten hold roughly 50%. The sample in question was peripheral blood mononuclear cells (PBMCs), obtained when the disease was refractory, from a patient treated with antithyroid drugs. The clonotype originates from a female donor with Graves disease.

CDR3 protein: CASSQAQREGDEQYF. The CDR3 DNA sequence: TGCGCCAGCAGCCAAGCCCAGCGGGAGGGCGATGAGCAGTACTTC. The chain combines TRBV4-1 with TRBJ2-7; 10 nucleotides line up with TRBD2. With 1 base clipped from V and 7 bases from J, the junction kept 7 bases outside the gene matches. The CDR3 is 15 residues long. Germline-derived CDR1 and CDR2 are MGHRA and YSYEKL.